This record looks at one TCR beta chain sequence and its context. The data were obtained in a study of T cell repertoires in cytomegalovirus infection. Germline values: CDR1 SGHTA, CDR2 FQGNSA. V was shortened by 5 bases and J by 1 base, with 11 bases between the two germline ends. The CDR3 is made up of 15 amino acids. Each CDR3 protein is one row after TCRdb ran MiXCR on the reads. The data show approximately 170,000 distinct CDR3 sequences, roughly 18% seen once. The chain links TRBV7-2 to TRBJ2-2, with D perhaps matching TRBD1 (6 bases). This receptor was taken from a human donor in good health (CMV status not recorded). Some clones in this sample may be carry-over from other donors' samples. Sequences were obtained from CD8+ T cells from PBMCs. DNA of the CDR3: TGTGCCAGCAGCCCAGGGGTCTTGAACACCGGGGAGCTGTTTTTT. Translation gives CASSPGVLNTGELFF.